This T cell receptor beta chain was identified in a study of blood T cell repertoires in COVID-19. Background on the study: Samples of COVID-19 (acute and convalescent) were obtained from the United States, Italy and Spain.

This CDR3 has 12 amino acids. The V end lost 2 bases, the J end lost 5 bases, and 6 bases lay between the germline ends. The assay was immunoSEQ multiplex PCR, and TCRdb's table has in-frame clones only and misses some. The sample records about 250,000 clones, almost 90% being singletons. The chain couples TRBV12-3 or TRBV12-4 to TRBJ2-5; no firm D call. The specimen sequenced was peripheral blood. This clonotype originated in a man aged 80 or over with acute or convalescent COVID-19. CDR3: CASSLYPETQYF. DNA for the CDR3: TGTGCCAGCAGTTTATATCCGGAGACCCAGTACTTC.